These 8 T cell receptor beta chains share one sample of origin, sequenced in a study of OX40 agonist ivuxolimab in advanced cancers. TCRdb's copy holds only in-frame clones and misses some; the assay was immunoSEQ multiplex PCR. Here the sample spans approximately 77,000 clones, roughly four fifths being singletons. The sample here was CD4+ or CD8+ T cells sorted from blood, taken in a trial of the OX40 agonist ivuxolimab. Receptors were obtained from an adult with an advanced solid tumor such as melanoma, head and neck, liver or kidney cancer.

This chain uses TRBV21-1 with TRBJ1-4; TRBD1, the table's D call, was not compared with the DNA. TRBV21-1 represents a pseudogene. This CDR3 is 18 amino acids long. This chain's CDR3 is CASSKGRDRGTLNEKLFF. The CDR3 bases are TGTGCCAGCAGCAAAGGGCGGGACAGGGGAACGCTTAATGAAAAACTGTTTTTT.

The chain employs TRBV7-6 and TRBJ2-7; D possibly matches TRBD1 or TRBD2 (5 bases each). The CDR3 extends over 13 amino acids. Germline-derived CDR1 and CDR2 are SGHVS and FNYEAQ. Trimming removed 5 bases at V and 3 bases at J, with 11 bases between. The CDR3 DNA reads TGTGCCAGCAGCATCGATGGGGGCTACGAGCAGTACTTC. It yields the protein CASSIDGGYEQYF.

The chain joins TRBV5-1 to TRBJ1-4; 7 bases line up with TRBD1. Germline lookup yields CDR1 SGHRS and CDR2 YFSETQ. This CDR3 is built from 14 residues. Trimming at V came to 4 bases and at J to 7 bases, leaving 7 bases not matched to a gene. This CDR3 is CASSDRDSSEKLFF. Written as DNA, the CDR3 is TGCGCCAGCAGCGACCGGGACAGCAGTGAAAAACTGTTTTTT.

This chain uses TRBV2 with TRBJ1-4, with D uncertain. The length of the CDR3 is 16 residues. Germline CDR1 and CDR2: SNHLY and FYNNEI. Trimming took 1 base from V and 0 from J, leaving 9 bases between them. The CDR3 sequence is CASSEGWIATNEKLFF. The CDR3 DNA reads as TGTGCCAGCAGTGAAGGTTGGATCGCAACTAATGAAAAACTGTTTTTT.

The V and J genes are TRBV6-1 and TRBJ2-7, with 10 bases that match TRBD2. The CDR3 totals 15 residues. Losses at the gene ends were 7 bases for V and 6 bases for J; bases not matched to a gene: 12. Germline V gene data show CDR1 as MNHNS and CDR2 as SASEGT. CDR3 DNA sequence: TGTGCCAGCACGAGAGCGGGAGGGCCTACCGGCGAGCAGTACTTC. Translating it yields CASTRAGGPTGEQYF.

This clone has just one count. This chain uses TRBV7-6 with TRBJ2-7; the match to TRBD1 covers 7 bases. Germline loops: CDR1 SGHVS, CDR2 FNYEAQ. Trimming cost V 2 bases and J 7 bases; bases outside gene matches: 8. This CDR3 region has 14 residues. The CDR3 region has the DNA TGTGCCAGCAGCTTAAAGTCAGGGGGTGGTGAGCAGTACTTC. Its translation: CASSLKSGGGEQYF.

The chain is built from TRBV7-2 and TRBJ1-2; D possibly corresponds to TRBD1 (6 bases). Trimming stripped 1 base from V and 2 bases from J, with 11 bases between. The CDR3 sequence is 15 residues long. CDR1 is SGHTA and CDR2 is FQGNSA in the germline V gene. The CDR3 nucleotides read TGTGCCAGCAGCTTAGAAGGTACAGGGAACTATGGCTACACCTTC. The encoded protein is CASSLEGTGNYGYTF.

J is TRBJ2-1 and V is TRBV18; 9 bases agree with TRBD1. The V gene's germline CDR1 is KGHSH and CDR2 LQKENI. Germline trimming cut 3 bases from V and 4 bases from J; bases unmatched to any gene: 4. The CDR3 spans 15 residues. CDR3: CASSPGQGLYNEQFF. The CDR3 DNA follows: TGTGCCAGCTCACCCGGACAGGGGTTATACAATGAGCAGTTCTTC.